These T cell receptor beta chains were read from a single sample in a study of blood T cells in healthy people across ages. TCRdb redid the calling of the 5' RACE reads with MiXCR, one entry per CDR3 protein. This sample has roughly 560,000 distinct CDR3 sequences, with under 30% found just once. These data also formed part of another study, on T cells of mothers and their children.

What was sequenced was blood. Every receptor here comes from a boy aged 5 to 17 in good health. CDR3s include the opening cysteine and the closing phenylalanine or tryptophan. A D gene is named only where the DNA matches it firmly. The listing skips clone size in some rows; elsewhere it reads once, few, many or a size class.

15,-,TRBJ2-1,TRBV28,-,TGTGCCAGCCTAGGCGGCGCAGGGATGGGGGATGAGCAGTTCTTC,CASLGGAGMGDEQFF
18,-,TRBJ2-7,TRBV4-3,-,TGCGCCAGCAGCCAAGAAGGTTCAAAGGGGACATTCGTATACGAGCAGTACTTC,CASSQEGSKGTFVYEQYF
14,TRBD1,TRBJ1-5,TRBV7-9,-,TGTGCCAGCAGCTTTCAGGGGGTAAATCAGCCCCAGCATTTT,CASSFQGVNQPQHF
11,-,TRBJ2-1,TRBV27,few,TGTGCCAGCAGTTGGCGGGATGAGCAGTTCTTC,CASSWRDEQFF
16,TRBD2,TRBJ2-5,TRBV15,few,TGTGCCACCAGCAGAGGGACTAGCGGGATAGCGCAGACCCAGTACTTC,CATSRGTSGIAQTQYF
20,TRBD2,TRBJ2-1,TRBV5-1,-,TGCGCCAGCAGCTTGGCCAGACTAGCGGGGGTTGTGGGCTCCTACAATGAGCAGTTCTTC,CASSLARLAGVVGSYNEQFF
11,-,TRBJ1-6,TRBV2,-,TGTGCCAGCAGCGAAAATTCACCCCTCCACTTT,CASSENSPLHF
16,TRBD1,TRBJ1-5,TRBV27,-,TGTGCCAGCAGATCCGGGACAGGGTATAGCAATCAGCCCCAGCATTTT,CASRSGTGYSNQPQHF
15,TRBD1,TRBJ1-3,TRBV9,-,TGTGCCAGCAGCATCGGACAGGGGGCCTATAACACCATATATTTT,CASSIGQGAYNTIYF
15,-,TRBJ2-7,TRBV7-2,-,TGTGCCAGCAGCCCTCCTTTGGGAAGGTCCTACGAGCAGTACTTC,CASSPPLGRSYEQYF
14,-,TRBJ2-2,TRBV29-1,-,TGCAGCGTTGGGGACATCCGGGGCACCGGGGAGCTGTTCTTT,CSVGDIRGTGELFF
12,-,TRBJ1-1,TRBV5-1,few,TGCGCCAGCAGCATCACGGGGGTTGAAGCTTTCTTT,CASSITGVEAFF
13,-,TRBJ2-7,TRBV20-1,many,TGCAGTGCTAGAGATCGACGGGAGTACGAGCAGTACTTC,CSARDRREYEQYF
15,TRBD2,TRBJ2-7,TRBV7-2,few,TGTGCCAGCAGCTCGCTAGCGGGGGGCCCCTACGAGCAGTACTTC,CASSSLAGGPYEQYF
12,-,TRBJ1-5,TRBV25-1,many,TGTGCCAGCACTGAGGGAAATCAGCCCCAGCATTTT,CASTEGNQPQHF
15,TRBD2,TRBJ2-3,TRBV7-2,few,TGTGCCAGCAGCCTAGCGGGAGTCGGATCAGATACGCAGTATTTT,CASSLAGVGSDTQYF
15,TRBD1,TRBJ2-7,TRBV27,-,TGTGCCAGCAGGGCTCCGGGACAGGGGGTAGGTGAGCAGTACTTC,CASRAPGQGVGEQYF
15,-,TRBJ2-3,TRBV21-1,-,TGTGCCAGCAGCAAAGCTGTACAGGGGGTGGATACGCAGTATTTT,CASSKAVQGVDTQYF
17,-,TRBJ1-2,TRBV28,-,TGTGCCAGCAGTTCGCTCTTTCGGGACACGACTAACTATGGCTACACCTTC,CASSSLFRDTTNYGYTF
13,-,TRBJ2-5,TRBV6-5,few,TGTGCAACAAGGGGTGATCTACAAGAGACCCAGTACTTC,CATRGDLQETQYF
15,TRBD1,TRBJ2-6,TRBV7-9,few,TGTGCCAGCAGCTGGACAGGTTCGGGGGCCAACGTCCTGACTTTC,CASSWTGSGANVLTF
11,-,TRBJ1-1,TRBV20-1,-,TGCAGTGCTAGAGATCCCGCAGGAGCTTTCTTT,CSARDPAGAFF